The 26 T cell receptor beta chains below were found in one sample sequenced in a study of graft-versus-host responses after intestinal transplantation. What these receptors recognize is not known. Using immunoSEQ multiplex PCR, the repertoire was profiled, and TCRdb retains in-frame clones only, with some absent. Seen here are under 85,000 clones, approximately 93% observed once, and the top ten hold around 0.51%. Source: unstimulated CD8+ T cells sorted from spleen or lymph node cells, taken before intestinal transplant. The receptors originated from a human donor who received an intestinal transplant.

The chain combines TRBV19 with TRBJ2-1; TRBD2 matches at 7 bases. Looked up from germline, CDR1 is LNHDA and CDR2 is SQIVND (reference sequence). The trim removed 2 bases at V and 7 bases at J, leaving 14 bases unmatched. This CDR3 has 17 amino acids. CDR3 coding DNA: TGTGCCAGTAGTATAAGTCCCGAAGCGGGATTCGCTAATGAGCAGTTCTTC. This codes for CASSISPEAGFANEQFF. The entire variable domain, with the rest obtained from reference TRBV19 and TRBJ2-1, is as follows: DGGITQSPKYLFRKEGQNVTLSCEQNLNHDAMYWYRQDPGQGLRLIYYSQIVNDFQKGDIAEGYSVSREKKESFPLTVTSAQKNPTAFYLCASSISPEAGFANEQFFGPGTRLTVL.

The chain joins TRBV13 to TRBJ1-2; tentatively, D is TRBD1 (6 bases). Deletions cut 0 bases from V and 6 bases from J, with 14 bases between. Per the germline V gene, CDR1 is PRHDT and CDR2 is FYEKMQ (reference sequence). The CDR3 sequence is 15 residues long. The CDR3 coding sequence is TGTGCCAGCAGCTTAGGCCCCACAGGGTCCGATGGCTACACCTTC. Protein product: CASSLGPTGSDGYTF.

The rearrangement uses TRBV9 and TRBJ2-1; perhaps TRBD2 as D (6 bases). V lost 0 bases and J lost 5, with 12 bases in between. Germline CDR1 SGDLS, CDR2 YYNGEE. The CDR3 runs to 15 residues. The CDR3 here is CASSVGGESNNEQFF. The CDR3 bases are TGTGCCAGCAGCGTAGGGGGGGAGAGCAACAATGAGCAGTTCTTC.

In this sample, this clone turned up once. The V and J genes are TRBV19 and TRBJ2-1; D may be TRBD1 (5 bases). Looked up from germline, CDR1 is LNHDA and CDR2 is SQIVND (reference sequence). The CDR3 length is 13 residues. Trimming removed 2 bases from V and 9 bases from J, with 11 bases in between. CDR3 amino acids: CASSIKGHSEQFF. The CDR3 DNA sequence: TGTGCCAGTAGTATAAAGGGGCATAGTGAGCAGTTCTTC.

V usage is TRBV27 and J usage is TRBJ1-2; 7 bases fit TRBD1. The CDR3 loop spans 19 amino acids. Trimming removed 2 bases from V and 4 bases from J; junction bases left unmatched: 19. Per the germline V gene, CDR1 is MNHEY and CDR2 is SMNVEV (reference sequence). CDR3 bases: TGTGCCAGCAGTTTAATCCCTCCCGGTCAGGGGGGATCGTTCTATGGCTACACCTTC. Its protein product is CASSLIPPGQGGSFYGYTF.

V usage is TRBV11-2 and J usage is TRBJ1-1; unclear D gene. The V end lost 5 bases, the J end lost 0 bases, and 19 bases lay between the germline ends. The CDR3 runs to 17 residues. The V gene's germline CDR1 is SGHAT and CDR2 FQNNGV. The chain's CDR3 is CASSTNPPPAVNTEAFF. The CDR3 nucleotides read TGTGCCAGCAGCACTAACCCTCCTCCTGCGGTGAACACTGAAGCTTTCTTT.

The CDR3 reads CASKQGAGSNQPQHF. CDR3 nucleotides: TGTGCCAGCAAACAGGGGGCCGGCAGCAATCAGCCCCAGCATTTT. This rearrangement joins TRBV6-5 to TRBJ1-5; TRBD1 matches at 9 bases. The J segment lost 1 base and the V segment lost 7 bases, leaving 5 bases of the junction unmatched. This CDR3 has 15 residues. The V gene's germline CDR1 is MNHEY and CDR2 SVGAGI.

This sequence joins TRBV7-9 and TRBJ2-1, with TRBD2 identical over 8 bases. The V and J ends lost 4 bases and 7 bases, in that order; junction bases with no gene match: 3. CDR3 length: 13 residues. The germline V gene has CDR1 SEHNR and CDR2 FQNEAQ (reference sequence). The CDR3 sequence is CASSSGRGNEQFF. CDR3 nucleotides: TGTGCCAGCAGCTCCGGGAGGGGGAATGAGCAGTTCTTC.

The chain couples TRBV5-6 to TRBJ1-1; D remains ambiguous. This CDR3 spans 14 amino acids. The V end was cut by 0 bases, the J end by 0 bases, with 6 bases between. The germline V gene encodes CDR1 SGHDT and CDR2 YYEEEE. The CDR3 DNA follows: TGTGCCAGCAGCTTGGGGACCGTGAACACTGAAGCTTTCTTT. This translates into CASSLGTVNTEAFF.

The chain couples TRBV10-3 to TRBJ1-2; 11 bases map to TRBD1. This CDR3 is built from 13 residues. V shed 9 bases and J 7 bases; nucleotides not matched to a gene: 7. Looked up from germline, CDR1 is ENHRY and CDR2 is SYGVKD. The CDR3 loop reads CAMETGTGGGYTF. CDR3 nucleotides: TGTGCCATGGAGACCGGGACAGGGGGTGGCTACACCTTC.

The J gene is TRBJ2-1, the V gene TRBV19; possible D gene TRBD2, 6 bases. Germline V lookup: CDR1 LNHDA, CDR2 SQIVND (reference sequence). Trimming took off 5 bases at V and 5 bases at J, with 19 bases between the two ends. This CDR3 has 16 residues. The CDR3 protein is CASSPPTSHSNNEQFF. Here the CDR3 DNA reads TGTGCCAGTAGTCCCCCGACTAGTCATTCGAACAATGAGCAGTTCTTC.

V usage is TRBV25-1 and J usage is TRBJ1-4; D unresolved. Per germline, CDR1 MGHDK and CDR2 SYGVNS. There are 16 residues in the CDR3. Trimming took off 1 base at V and 0 bases at J, with 9 bases between the two ends. The CDR3 coding sequence is TGTGCCAGCAGTGAATTGCACGGTCCAACTAATGAAAAACTGTTTTTT. Protein product: CASSELHGPTNEKLFF.

Concerning this clone itself: Different DNA sequences within this sample yield the same CDR3. The V call is TRBV6-5, the J call TRBJ2-1; tentative D call: TRBD2 (5 bases). Deletions cut 0 bases from V and 6 bases from J, with 6 bases between. CDR3 length: 13 amino acids. Germline-derived CDR1 and CDR2 are MNHEY and SVGAGI. Written as DNA, the CDR3 is TGTGCCAGCAGTTACTCGGGAGTCAATGAGCAGTTCTTC. Amino acid sequence: CASSYSGVNEQFF.

The chain recombines TRBV7-8 with TRBJ2-7; the D is unclear. The CDR3 runs to 13 residues. V was clipped by 5 bases and J by 5 bases, with 13 bases between them. Germline V gene data show CDR1 as SGHVS and CDR2 as FQNEAQ. The CDR3 DNA reads as TGTGCCAGCAGCCCACGTCCTGGAGACGAGCAGTACTTC. Amino acids: CASSPRPGDEQYF.

The CDR3 loop is CASSWTSPSTDTQYF. In nucleotides, the CDR3 is TGTGCCAGCAGCTGGACTAGTCCTAGCACAGATACGCAGTATTTT. V and J are TRBV6-1 and TRBJ2-3; the match to TRBD2 covers 7 bases. Germline V gene data show CDR1 as MNHNS and CDR2 as SASEGT. V lost 6 bases, J lost 0 bases, and 6 bases stayed unmatched. The CDR3 extends over 15 amino acids.

The chain uses TRBV25-1 and TRBJ1-5; 7 bases are shared with TRBD1. The CDR3 is 16 amino acids. V lost 4 bases and J lost 7; bases outside the gene matches: 13. Germline V gene sequence: CDR1 MGHDK, CDR2 SYGVNS. This CDR3 is CASSGPGTASGQPQHF. CDR3 sequence (DNA): TGTGCCAGCAGTGGCCCCGGGACAGCCTCCGGCCAGCCCCAGCATTTT. Complete variable domain (other parts from reference TRBV25-1 and TRBJ1-5): EADIYQTPRYLVIGTGKKITLECSQTMGHDKMYWYQQDPGMELHLIHYSYGVNSTEKGDLSSESTVSRIRTEHFPLTLESARPSHTSQYLCASSGPGTASGQPQHFGDGTRLSIL.

V gene TRBV5-4 combines with J gene TRBJ2-7; either TRBD1 or TRBD2 may supply D (5 bases each). Trimming cost V 2 bases and J 3 bases, with 12 bases left between them. The CDR3 runs to 14 residues. Germline CDR1 SGHNT, CDR2 YYREEE (reference sequence). The chain's CDR3 is CASSFWGTSYEQYF. For the CDR3, the DNA is TGTGCCAGCAGCTTTTGGGGGACGAGCTACGAGCAGTACTTC. The full variable domain, in which reference TRBV5-4 and TRBJ2-7 provide the parts outside the CDR3, is ETGVTQSPTHLIKTRGQQVTLRCSSQSGHNTVSWYQQALGQGPQFIFQYYREEENGRGNFPPRFSGLQFPNYSSELNVNALELDDSALYLCASSFWGTSYEQYFGPGTRLTVT.

The gene calls are TRBV15 and TRBJ1-3; D ambiguous. V gave up 3 bases and J gave up 4 bases, with 19 bases separating them. Germline CDR1 LNHNV, CDR2 YYDKDF (reference sequence). CDR3 length: 17 amino acids. The CDR3 is CATSSLRPGHLGNTIYF. CDR3 sequence (DNA): TGTGCCACCAGCAGCCTAAGGCCGGGTCATTTGGGAAACACCATATATTTT.

The V call is TRBV5-6, the J call TRBJ2-5, with 11 bases that match TRBD2. In germline, CDR1 is SGHDT, CDR2 YYEEEE. The junction had 1 base not matched to a gene; V was cut back by 2 bases and J by 4 bases. This CDR3 has 14 amino acids. The CDR3 DNA reads as TGTGCCAGCAGCTTTCTAGCGGGAGGAGAGACCCAGTACTTC. Its protein product is CASSFLAGGETQYF. Combining the CDR3 with reference TRBV5-6 and TRBJ2-5 gives the whole variable domain DAGVTQSPTHLIKTRGQQVTLRCSPKSGHDTVSWYQQALGQGPQFIFQYYEEEERQRGNFPDRFSGHQFPNYSSELNVNALLLGDSALYLCASSFLAGGETQYFGPGTRLLVL.

The V call is TRBV4-2, the J call TRBJ1-5; no definite D call. V lost 3 bases and J 5 bases, leaving 5 bases between the germline ends. Germline loops: CDR1 LGHNA, CDR2 YNFKEQ. The CDR3 length is 12 residues. The CDR3 bases are TGTGCCAGCAGCCAGGATCATCAGCCCCAGCATTTT. This codes for CASSQDHQPQHF.

The rearrangement uses TRBV27 and TRBJ1-4; D might be TRBD1 (6 bases). The CDR3 consists of 16 residues. Germline V gene lookup returns CDR1 MNHEY and CDR2 SMNVEV (reference sequence). Trimming took off 3 bases at V and 0 bases at J, with 11 bases between the two ends. The DNA of the CDR3 is TGTGCCAGCAGTTTGACACAGGGCCCAACTAATGAAAAACTGTTTTTT. Its protein product is CASSLTQGPTNEKLFF. The whole variable domain, remainder taken from reference TRBV27 and TRBJ1-4, is EAQVTQNPRYLITVTGKKLTVTCSQNMNHEYMSWYRQDPGLGLRQIYYSMNVEVTDKGDVPEGYKVSRKEKRNFPLILESPSPNQTSLYFCASSLTQGPTNEKLFFGSGTQLSVL.

The chain uses TRBV6-6 and TRBJ2-2; D is possibly TRBD2 (5 bases). This CDR3 has 13 amino acids. Per the germline V gene, CDR1 is MNHNY and CDR2 is SVGAGI (reference sequence). Trimming removed 0 bases from V and 7 bases from J, with 6 bases in between. The CDR3 DNA reads TGTGCCAGCAGTTACTCAGGGAGCGGGGAGCTGTTTTTT. It yields the protein CASSYSGSGELFF.

The chain joins TRBV27 to TRBJ2-7; 11 nucleotides agree with TRBD1. The CDR3 spans 15 residues. Trimming at V came to 0 bases and at J to 3 bases, leaving 1 base not matched to a gene. Germline V CDR1 and CDR2: MNHEY, SMNVEV (reference sequence). The CDR3 is CASSLSGTGGYEQYF. CDR3 nucleotides: TGTGCCAGCAGTTTATCGGGGACAGGGGGCTACGAGCAGTACTTC.

The V call is TRBV9, the J call TRBJ2-7, with 10 bases lining up with TRBD2. V was clipped by 0 bases and J by 5 bases; unmatched bases: 11. The CDR3 has 17 amino acids. CDR1 is SGDLS, CDR2 YYNGEE, per germline. The CDR3 protein is CASSVASLAGEGHEQYF. CDR3 nucleotides: TGTGCCAGCAGCGTAGCATCCCTAGCGGGAGAGGGCCACGAGCAGTACTTC.

This clone was recorded once. The chain carries TRBV2 and TRBJ1-5; 7 bases line up with TRBD1. CDR3 length equals 18 residues. V lost 0 bases to trimming and J lost 6 bases; unmatched junction nucleotides: 14. Germline CDR1 and CDR2: SNHLY and FYNNEI. The DNA for the CDR3 is TGTGCCAGCAGTGAAGCCAGGACAGGTGGGGGACTTGGTCAGCCCCAGCATTTT. Amino acid sequence: CASSEARTGGGLGQPQHF.

The CDR3: CASRVSPGQGLYEQYF. The DNA of the CDR3 is TGTGCCAGCAGAGTTTCGCCGGGACAGGGGCTCTACGAGCAGTACTTC. This chain uses TRBV27 with TRBJ2-7; 10 nucleotides align to TRBD1. The J segment lost 3 bases and the V segment lost 6 bases, leaving 11 bases of the junction unmatched. The CDR3 runs to 16 residues. The germline V gene encodes CDR1 MNHEY and CDR2 SMNVEV (reference sequence).